This TCR beta chain came from a study of blood T cell repertoires in COVID-19. Study in general: Material from acute and convalescent COVID-19 was sourced from the United States, Italy and Spain. PBMCs, B-cell-depleted T cells, or T cells were the source of the cDNA or gDNA that made up the material.

Recruited during active infection, patients (from Seattle) were subsequently followed longitudinally. The authors' processing: Reference gene primer amplification gave estimated nucleated cell counts. The repertoire was sequenced with immunoSEQ multiplex PCR; TCRdb's copy has only in-frame clones and lacks some. D and trimming come from the DNA, and the V and J calls and clone size come from that table. The table has around 40,000 clones, approximately 87% seen once; the top ten hold about 4%. From germline, CDR1 is SNHLY and CDR2 FYNNEI. The CDR3 contains 15 residues. The junction had 7 bases not matched to a gene; V was cut back by 6 bases and J by 5 bases.

Sequenced material: peripheral blood. The chain joins TRBV2 to TRBJ1-4, with 9 bases identical to TRBD1. This receptor was obtained from a man aged 40-49 years with COVID-19, enrolled during active disease. CDR3 sequence (DNA): TGTGCCAGCAGCGGACAGGGGAGTTCGAATGAAAAACTGTTTTTT. This codes for CASSGQGSSNEKLFF.